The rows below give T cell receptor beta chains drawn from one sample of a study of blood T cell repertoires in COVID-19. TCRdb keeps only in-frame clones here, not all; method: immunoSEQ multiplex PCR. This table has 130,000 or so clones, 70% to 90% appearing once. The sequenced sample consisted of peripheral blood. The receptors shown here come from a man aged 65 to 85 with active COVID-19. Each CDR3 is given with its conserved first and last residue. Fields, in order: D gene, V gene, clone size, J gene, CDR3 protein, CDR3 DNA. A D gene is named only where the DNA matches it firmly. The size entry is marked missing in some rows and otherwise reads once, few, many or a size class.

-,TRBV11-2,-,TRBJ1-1,CASSLGTGNTEAFF,TGTGCCAGCAGCTTGGGGACTGGAAACACTGAAGCTTTCTTT
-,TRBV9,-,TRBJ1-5,CASSVAAGASWPQHF,TGTGCCAGCAGCGTAGCTGCGGGGGCGAGTTGGCCCCAGCATTTT
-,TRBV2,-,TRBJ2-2,CASTIKGGPNTGELFF,TGTGCCAGCACCATTAAGGGCGGGCCGAACACCGGGGAGCTGTTTTTT
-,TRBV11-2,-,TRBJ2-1,CASSVVAAEQFF,TGTGCCAGCAGCGTGGTAGCCGCCGAGCAGTTCTTC
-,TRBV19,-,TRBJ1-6,CASRIDDSYNSPLHF,TGTGCCAGTAGAATAGACGACAGCTATAATTCACCCCTCCACTTT
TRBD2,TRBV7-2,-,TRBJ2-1,CASSLHSGSGYNEQFF,TGTGCCAGCAGCTTACACAGCGGGAGCGGGTACAATGAGCAGTTCTTC
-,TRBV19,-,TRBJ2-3,CASSMYTDTQYF,TGTGCCAGTAGTATGTACACAGATACGCAGTATTTT
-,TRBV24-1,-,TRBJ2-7,CATSDSDGGPDEQYF,TGTGCCACCAGTGACTCAGACGGGGGGCCAGACGAGCAGTACTTC
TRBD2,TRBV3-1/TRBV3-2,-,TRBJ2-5,CASSQVGLAGGRETQYF,TGTGCCAGCAGCCAAGTAGGGTTAGCGGGAGGGAGGGAGACCCAGTACTTC
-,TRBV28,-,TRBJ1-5,CASSFQLYQPQHF,TGTGCCAGCAGTTTTCAGTTATATCAGCCCCAGCATTTT
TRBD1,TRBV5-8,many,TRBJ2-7,CASTVEGTGISYEQYF,TGTGCCAGCACCGTAGAAGGGACAGGGATTTCCTACGAGCAGTACTTC
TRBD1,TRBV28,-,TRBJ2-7,CATGQGGSYEQYF,TGTGCCACCGGACAGGGAGGATCCTACGAGCAGTACTTC
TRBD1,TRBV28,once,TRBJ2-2,CASSLWTGNTGELFF,TGTGCCAGCAGTTTGTGGACAGGGAACACCGGGGAGCTGTTTTTT
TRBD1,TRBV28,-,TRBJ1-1,CASRGRQGRRTWDTEAFF,TGTGCCAGCAGGGGGAGACAGGGGAGGAGAACCTGGGACACTGAAGCTTTCTTT
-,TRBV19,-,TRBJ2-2,CASSIGTANTGELFF,TGTGCCAGTAGTATAGGAACAGCGAACACCGGGGAGCTGTTTTTT
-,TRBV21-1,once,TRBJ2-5,CASSKFLSREGQETQYF,TGTGCCAGCAGCAAATTCTTGTCGCGGGAGGGTCAAGAGACCCAGTACTTC
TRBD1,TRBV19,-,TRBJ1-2,CASSIRTGGYGYTF,TGTGCCAGTAGTATCCGGACAGGGGGCTATGGCTACACCTTC
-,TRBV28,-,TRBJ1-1,CASSLGGENTEAFF,TGTGCCAGCAGTTTGGGAGGGGAGAACACTGAAGCTTTCTTT
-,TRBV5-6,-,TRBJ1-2,CASSLPQSKNYGYTF,TGTGCCAGCAGCTTACCACAGAGTAAGAACTATGGCTACACCTTC
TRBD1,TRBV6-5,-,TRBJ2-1,CASSTGGSNEQFF,TGTGCCAGCAGTACAGGGGGGTCGAATGAGCAGTTCTTC
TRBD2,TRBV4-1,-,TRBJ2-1,CASSTTTTSGTDEQFF,TGCGCCAGCAGCACAACAACGACTAGCGGGACAGATGAGCAGTTCTTC
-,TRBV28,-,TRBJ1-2,CASSSPEGYTF,TGTGCCAGCAGTAGCCCGGAGGGCTACACCTTC
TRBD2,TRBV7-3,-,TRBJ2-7,CASSLNLAGVNEQYF,TGTGCCAGCAGCTTGAATCTAGCGGGAGTGAACGAGCAGTACTTC
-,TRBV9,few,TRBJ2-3,CASSVGGRTDTQYF,TGTGCCAGCAGCGTAGGGGGGCGCACAGATACGCAGTATTTT
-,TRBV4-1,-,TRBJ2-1,CASSHHGLDEQFF,TGCGCCAGCAGCCACCACGGACTCGATGAGCAGTTCTTC
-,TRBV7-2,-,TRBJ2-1,CASSPRRVEQFF,TGTGCCAGCAGCCCACGGAGGGTTGAGCAGTTCTTC
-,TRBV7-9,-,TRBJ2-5,CASSPLGQPKETQYF,TGTGCCAGCAGCCCCCTTGGACAGCCGAAAGAGACCCAGTACTTC